The rows below give T cell receptor beta chains drawn from one sample of a study of lymphopenia after photon versus proton radiotherapy. Assay used: immunoSEQ multiplex PCR; TCRdb lists only in-frame clones, some missing. The sample holds about 65,000 clones, over 70% seen once. This sample comprised peripheral blood, obtained from a patient treated with proton-based radiotherapy. The source is a man aged 80 or over with esophageal cancer. Each CDR3 is given with its conserved first and last residue. Each record gives: clone size, D gene, V gene, J gene, CDR3 DNA, CDR3 protein. D genes are given only for firm matches. Clone size is given for some rows only: seen once, a few or many times, or a class if the clone is expanded.

-,TRBD1,TRBV7-7,TRBJ2-7,TGTGCTAGCAGCTTAGACAGGGGACCTTACGAGCAGTACTTC,CASSLDRGPYEQYF
-,-,TRBV6-5,TRBJ2-1,TGTGCCAGCAGTCTGAACAACAATGAGCAGTTCTTC,CASSLNNNEQFF
-,TRBD1,TRBV5-8,TRBJ2-2,TGTGCCAGCAGCTTTTGGACAGGGGTCACCGGGGAGCTGTTTTTT,CASSFWTGVTGELFF
-,TRBD1,TRBV5-6,TRBJ1-6,TGTGCCAGCAACAAGGACAGGGGAAATAATTCACCCCTCCACTTT,CASNKDRGNNSPLHF
-,-,TRBV9,TRBJ2-2,TGTGCCAGCAGCGTAGGCCCTACAGATCCCGGGGAGCTGTTTTTT,CASSVGPTDPGELFF
once,-,TRBV18,TRBJ2-1,TGTGCCAGCTCACCGGGGTACAATGAGCAGTTCTTC,CASSPGYNEQFF
-,-,TRBV29-1,TRBJ2-7,TGCAGCGTTGTGGGTCTACTAGCCTACGAGCAGTACTTC,CSVVGLLAYEQYF
-,-,TRBV7-8,TRBJ1-2,TGTGCCAGCAGCCTGGGACCTTTCTATGGCTACACCTTC,CASSLGPFYGYTF
-,-,TRBV5-1,TRBJ2-5,TGCGCCAGCAGCCTGGACTACGCGGAGACCCAGTACTTC,CASSLDYAETQYF
-,-,TRBV9,TRBJ2-3,TGTGCCAGCAGCGTAGGGGCTAGCTACACAGATACGCAGTATTTT,CASSVGASYTDTQYF
-,TRBD2,TRBV10-3,TRBJ2-1,TGTGCCACAACTAGCGGGGGGGACAATGAGCAGTTCTTC,CATTSGGDNEQFF
-,TRBD2,TRBV5-1,TRBJ2-7,TGCGCCAGCAGGATAGCGGGGGACTCCTACGAGCAGTACTTC,CASRIAGDSYEQYF
-,TRBD1,TRBV18,TRBJ2-7,TGTGCCAGCTCTCCGGGACAGTTCGCCTACGAGCAGTACTTC,CASSPGQFAYEQYF
-,-,TRBV19,TRBJ2-2,TGTGCCAGTAGTATTAGGGGGTACACCGGGGAGCTGTTTTTT,CASSIRGYTGELFF
-,-,TRBV19,TRBJ2-6,TGTGCCAGTAGAGCGGGTACTGGGGCCAACGTCCTGACTTTC,CASRAGTGANVLTF
-,-,TRBV9,TRBJ1-2,TGTGCCAGCAGCCTGACCCGGGGTGGCTACACCTTC,CASSLTRGGYTF
once,-,TRBV4-1,TRBJ2-2,TGCGCCAGCAGCAGAGCGGGGACATACACCGGGGAGCTGTTTTTT,CASSRAGTYTGELFF
once,-,TRBV18,TRBJ1-5,TGTGCCAGCTCACCACCTGGGGGATTCAATCAGCCCCAGCATTTT,CASSPPGGFNQPQHF
-,-,TRBV18,TRBJ1-1,TGTGCCAGCTCACCAGATATAGTGAACACTGAAGCTTTCTTT,CASSPDIVNTEAFF
-,TRBD1,TRBV29-1,TRBJ1-2,TGCAGCGTGTGGGGACAGGGGTACTATGGCTACACCTTC,CSVWGQGYYGYTF
once,TRBD2,TRBV5-4,TRBJ2-1,TGTGCCAGCAGCCGAGATCGGACTAGCGGGGGCGTTGAGCAGTTCTTC,CASSRDRTSGGVEQFF
-,-,TRBV5-5,TRBJ1-3,TGTGCCAGCAAACCACAGGGTTTTTCTGGAAACACCATATATTTT,CASKPQGFSGNTIYF
-,TRBD1,TRBV6-1,TRBJ1-5,TGTGCCAGCAGCGTAGACAGGGGTCAGCCCCAGCATTTT,CASSVDRGQPQHF
-,-,TRBV6-6,TRBJ2-1,TGTGCCAGCAGTTACTCCAAATACAATGAGCAGTTCTTC,CASSYSKYNEQFF
once,-,TRBV29-1,TRBJ2-7,TGCAGCGTTGAAGACACGCCCTACGAGCAGTACTTC,CSVEDTPYEQYF
-,-,TRBV11-3,TRBJ2-7,TGTGCCAGCAGCTTCTTACAGGGCTACGAGCAGTACTTC,CASSFLQGYEQYF
medium-sized,-,TRBV7-2,TRBJ1-2,TGTGCCAGCACCAGAGCCGGGGTGGAGGGCTATGGCTACACCTTC,CASTRAGVEGYGYTF
-,TRBD1,TRBV7-9,TRBJ1-6,TGTGCCAGCAGCTTAGTCTCGGGACAGAGGACAAATTCACCCCTCCACTTT,CASSLVSGQRTNSPLHF
-,TRBD1,TRBV6-5,TRBJ1-3,TGTGCCAGCACCGACAGGGGCCGAAACACCATATATTTT,CASTDRGRNTIYF
-,-,TRBV6-5,TRBJ2-1,TGTGCCAGCAGACGGCAAGGGACCCCCTTTAGTTTCTTC,CASRRQGTPFSFF
-,-,TRBV19,TRBJ1-1,TGTGCCAGTAGGCAGACGGAGGTCACTGAAGCTTTCTTT,CASRQTEVTEAFF
-,-,TRBV6-1,TRBJ1-5,TGTGCCAGCAGTTCGGGCCTCGGTCCTAATCAGCCCCAGCATTTT,CASSSGLGPNQPQHF
-,TRBD1,TRBV11-3,TRBJ2-2,TGTGCCAGCAGCTTAAGACGACAGGGGGGAAACACCGGGGAGCTGTTTTTT,CASSLRRQGGNTGELFF
-,-,TRBV5-1,TRBJ1-2,TGCGCCAGCAGCTTCCTACAGGGATCCCCCTTCTCCTATGGCTACACCTTC,CASSFLQGSPFSYGYTF
-,-,TRBV7-2,TRBJ2-2,TGTGCCAGCCTCCCGGGAGCCGGGGAGCTGTTTTTT,CASLPGAGELFF
-,-,TRBV5-1,TRBJ1-2,TGCGCCAGCAGTCTTGGAACAGAATTTCTCTATGGCTACACCTTC,CASSLGTEFLYGYTF